The clone carrying this T cell receptor (beta chain) was detected only once. Its antigen is undetermined. This entry is derived from a study of T cell responses to AZD1222 COVID-19 vaccine. Whole-study results and caveats: A rise in Spike-specific TCR breadth and depth followed two AZD1222 doses.

Repertoires were generated with immunoSEQ multiplex PCR, while TCRdb's copy carries only in-frame clones and drops some. The table has about 110,000 clones, around 90% seen once. With 6 bases clipped from V and 5 bases from J, the junction kept 6 bases outside the gene matches. From germline, CDR1 is LGHNT and CDR2 FRNRAP. CDR3 length: 13 amino acids. The chain combines TRBV12-5 with TRBJ2-5; 7 bases agree with TRBD1. This TCR derives from an adult in good health. Sequencing was performed on peripheral blood, taken on day 0 of AZD1222 vaccination. CDR3 bases: TGTGCTAGTGGCCCGGGACAGAGGGAGACCCAGTACTTC. Translating gives CASGPGQRETQYF.